This entry concerns a single T cell receptor (beta chain). Its target is not known. These data are taken from a study of cytomegalovirus exposure and HLA in healthy donors. Study overall: Of some 360 genotyped donors, around 84% clustered with self-reported Caucasian donors. Study results and limitations: When presence/absence was analysed, sequencing depth was taken to be roughly uniform across donors. A missense DCLRE1C variant was associated with V- and J-gene trimming of TCR beta chains in a later analysis, and an independent cohort replicated the association.

The CDR3 loop spans 18 amino acids. V dropped 0 bases and J dropped 0; count of bases not matched to a gene: 1. Germline lookup yields CDR1 MRHNA and CDR2 SNTAGT. Primers: 60 Vbeta forward and 13 Jbeta reverse. The authors' processing: An analysis that came later counted 73 million or so unique TCR beta chains, approximately 10 million shared. Method: immunoSEQ multiplex PCR; TCRdb's copy keeps in-frame clones and lacks some. That table gives V, J and clone size, and the DNA gave D and trimming. The data contain approximately 150,000 clones, about 80% of them singletons. Input material: PBMCs. The TCR originated in a woman aged 18-30 years in good health and CMV-seropositive. V gene TRBV6-4 combines with J gene TRBJ2-6; 11 nucleotides line up with TRBD1. For the CDR3, the DNA is TGTGCCAGCAGTGACTCTGGGACAGGGGGCTCTGGGGCCAACGTCCTGACTTTC. Amino acids: CASSDSGTGGSGANVLTF.